The clone carrying this T cell receptor beta chain was counted at least ten times. Primed by a sample-barcoded 5' primer and a J-beta primer mix, a second PCR proceeded for about 6 to 12 cycles. MiXCR, applied by TCRdb to the 5' RACE reads, yields one record per CDR3 protein. The sample yields some 790,000 distinct CDR3 sequences, 25% to 30% seen once. The data were obtained in a study of blood T cells in healthy people across ages. Germline values: CDR1 SGHTA, CDR2 FQGNSA. There are 15 residues in the CDR3. The V end was cut by 1 base, the J end by 3 bases, with 12 bases between. Sequencing input: blood. The chain links TRBV7-2 to TRBJ1-2; D possibly corresponds to TRBD1 (6 bases). The sequence derives from an elderly woman in good health. The CDR3 coding sequence is TGTGCCAGCAGCTTAGACTTCGCAGGGGACTATGGCTACACCTTC. As protein: CASSLDFAGDYGYTF.